One and the same sample provided the 15 T cell receptor beta chains below, sequenced in a study of T cells in Graves' hyperthyroidism and ophthalmopathy (dated by TCRdb to about 2019). Library method: multiplex PCR. TCRdb lists the instrument as Illumina HiSeq 2000. Amplification of TCR beta CDR3 regions was carried out from RNA transcripts. The first round of RT-PCR for the TCR CDR3 was performed with the HTBI primer set and the Qiagen OneStep RT-PCR kit. The raw public reads went through TCRdb reprocessing: fastp at Q25, MiXCR clone calling, in-frame beta chains kept. Identical CDR3 proteins give one entry, which carries the most common genes and DNA. The sample table contains around 380,000 distinct CDR3 sequences; only one count was recorded for about 13% of them. More than 20% of the sample is taken by the ten largest. The sample was blood. The receptors were sampled from a man aged 25-45 years with Graves' hyperthyroidism that later progressed to Graves' ophthalmopathy.

The chain couples TRBV20-1 to TRBJ2-2, with D perhaps assigned TRBD1 or TRBD2 (7 bases each). The CDR3 is made up of 15 amino acids. Germline lookup yields CDR1 DFQATT and CDR2 SNEGSKA (reference sequence). Trimming left V 1 base short and J 7 bases short, with 16 bases between. CDR3 residues: CSARATFRGGGELFF. The CDR3 nucleotides are TGCAGTGCTAGAGCTACCTTCAGGGGGGGCGGGGAGCTGTTTTTT.

Ten or more counts support this clonotype. The rearrangement links TRBV28 to TRBJ1-5; weak D call: TRBD1 (5 bases). The V end lost 7 bases, the J end lost 9 bases, and 16 bases lay between the germline ends. CDR3 size: 13 residues. The germline CDR1 and CDR2 sequences are MDHEN and SYDVKM. CDR3 DNA sequence: TGTGCCAGCACCCCTCGGGGGAGTATGCCCCAGCATTTT. This encodes CASTPRGSMPQHF.

This clonotype was observed many times. This chain uses TRBV12-3 or TRBV12-4 with TRBJ2-3; D perhaps matches TRBD2 (6 bases). The CDR3 length is 15 residues. The V gene lost 8 bases and the J gene lost 9 bases, with 24 bases spanning the gap. The CDR3 DNA sequence: TGTGCCAGCTTGACCGGGACTGGTAGCACGGGAACGCAGTATTTT. Translated: CASLTGTGSTGTQYF.

Notes on this clonotype: With a much larger clone just one base away, this may be a read error. The chain couples TRBV20-1 to TRBJ2-1; 12 nucleotides line up with TRBD1. CDR3 length: 21 amino acids. With V trimmed by 5 bases and J by 0 bases, 20 bases remained unmatched. The germline V gene has CDR1 DFQATT and CDR2 SNEGSKA (reference sequence). CDR3: CSAGVFLGQGASGSSYNEQFF. For the CDR3, the DNA is TGCAGTGCTGGAGTATTTCTGGGACAGGGGGCCTCTGGAAGCTCCTACAATGAGCAGTTCTTC.

This clonotype was counted ten times or more. V usage is TRBV20-1 and J usage is TRBJ1-5; D unresolved. The length of the CDR3 is 13 residues. Germline CDR1 DFQATT, CDR2 SNEGSKA (reference sequence). V lost 6 bases to trimming and J lost 0 bases, with 9 bases between them. This chain's CDR3 is CSAETYSNQPQHF. CDR3 DNA sequence: TGCAGTGCGGAAACCTATAGCAATCAGCCCCAGCATTTT.

This clonotype was recorded many times. The chain couples TRBV28 to TRBJ2-7, with 7 bases lining up with TRBD1. The CDR3 length is 15 residues. Trimming removed 4 bases from V and 0 bases from J; junction bases left unmatched: 6. CDR1 is MDHEN, CDR2 SYDVKM, per germline. The CDR3 loop reads CASSSADRNSYEQYF. Written as DNA, the CDR3 is TGTGCCAGCAGTTCCGCGGACAGGAACTCCTACGAGCAGTACTTC.

This clonotype appeared many times. The chain links TRBV5-1 to TRBJ1-5; no clear D. Deletions cut 2 bases from V and 4 bases from J, with 7 bases between. CDR1 is SGHRS and CDR2 is YFSETQ in the germline V gene. There are 13 residues in the CDR3. The CDR3 protein is CASSLHENQPQHF. CDR3 in DNA: TGCGCCAGCAGCTTACACGAGAATCAGCCCCAGCATTTT.

This clonotype has a handful of counts. This rearrangement joins TRBV28 to TRBJ1-2; TRBD1 is a possible D gene (5 bases). The V gene lost 7 bases and the J gene lost 4 bases, with 16 bases spanning the gap. CDR3 length: 14 amino acids. Germline V gene data show CDR1 as MDHEN and CDR2 as SYDVKM. The CDR3 here is CASKNRDRFYGYTF. The CDR3 nucleotides are TGTGCCAGCAAAAACCGGGACCGCTTCTATGGCTACACCTTC.

At least ten counts were recorded for this clonotype. This chain joins TRBV7-3 and TRBJ1-1; the D gene is possibly TRBD1 (6 bases). With 0 bases removed from V and 1 base from J, the gap between germline ends came to 9 bases. Germline V lookup: CDR1 SGHTA, CDR2 FQGTGA. This CDR3 has 15 residues. The CDR3 region is CASSLTRDKNTEAFF. CDR3 bases: TGTGCCAGCAGCTTAACGAGGGACAAGAACACTGAAGCTTTCTTT.

This clonotype was detected ten times or more. The chain carries TRBV25-1 and TRBJ1-6; TRBD1 agrees at 7 bases. Germline V gene data show CDR1 as MGHDK and CDR2 as SYGVNS. The CDR3 sequence is 14 residues long. The J segment lost 9 bases and the V segment lost 3 bases, leaving 5 bases of the junction unmatched. In nucleotides, the CDR3 is TGTGCCAGCAGTGAGACAGGGAGCAGTTCACCCCTCCACTTT. Protein sequence: CASSETGSSSPLHF.

In this sample, this clonotype turned up many times. The chain joins TRBV28 to TRBJ1-1; TRBD1 aligns across 11 bases. The CDR3 consists of 12 residues. V gave up 8 bases and J gave up 7 bases; unmatched junction bases: 3. CDR1 is MDHEN, CDR2 SYDVKM, per germline. DNA for the CDR3: TGTGCCAGCCCCGGGACAGGGGGTGAAGCTTTCTTT. Encoded protein: CASPGTGGEAFF.

This clonotype has only a few counts. The CDR3 is CASSFKWGQGPYGYTF. CDR3 nucleotides: TGTGCCAGCAGCTTTAAGTGGGGACAGGGGCCTTATGGCTACACCTTC. The chain joins TRBV5-6 to TRBJ1-2, with 10 bases fitting TRBD1. Germline CDR1 reads SGHDT; CDR2 reads YYEEEE. V dropped 2 bases and J dropped 5; count of bases not matched to a gene: 9. The CDR3 is 16 amino acids.

This clonotype was counted between two and nine times. The V and J genes are TRBV24-1 and TRBJ2-7, with D possibly TRBD1 on 6 matching bases. Trimming removed 5 bases from V and 1 base from J, with 14 bases in between. There are 15 residues in the CDR3. Germline CDR1 and CDR2: KGHDR and SFDVKD. The CDR3 DNA is TGTGCCACCAGTGCTGGGGGCTCGAAATCCTACGAGCAGTACTTC. It yields the protein CATSAGGSKSYEQYF.

The rearrangement joins TRBV5-1 to TRBJ2-7; 7 nucleotides align to TRBD1. The germline gives CDR1 SGHRS, CDR2 YFSETQ. After removal of 7 bases from V and 0 bases from J, the junction contained 4 bases not matched to a gene. CDR3 length: 13 amino acids. The CDR3 reads CASGTGASYEQYF. CDR3 nucleotides: TGCGCCAGCGGTACAGGGGCCTCCTACGAGCAGTACTTC.

This clonotype was counted only a few times. This chain uses TRBV24-1 with TRBJ2-2, with TRBD2 as a possible D gene (5 bases). Between the trimmed V and J ends, which lost 3 bases and 1 base, there was a span of 11 bases. The CDR3 contains 16 residues. CDR1 and CDR2 (germline): KGHDR, SFDVKD. Here the CDR3 reads CATSDRGSQNTGELFF. CDR3 DNA: TGTGCCACCAGTGATCGGGGTTCGCAGAACACCGGGGAGCTGTTTTTT.